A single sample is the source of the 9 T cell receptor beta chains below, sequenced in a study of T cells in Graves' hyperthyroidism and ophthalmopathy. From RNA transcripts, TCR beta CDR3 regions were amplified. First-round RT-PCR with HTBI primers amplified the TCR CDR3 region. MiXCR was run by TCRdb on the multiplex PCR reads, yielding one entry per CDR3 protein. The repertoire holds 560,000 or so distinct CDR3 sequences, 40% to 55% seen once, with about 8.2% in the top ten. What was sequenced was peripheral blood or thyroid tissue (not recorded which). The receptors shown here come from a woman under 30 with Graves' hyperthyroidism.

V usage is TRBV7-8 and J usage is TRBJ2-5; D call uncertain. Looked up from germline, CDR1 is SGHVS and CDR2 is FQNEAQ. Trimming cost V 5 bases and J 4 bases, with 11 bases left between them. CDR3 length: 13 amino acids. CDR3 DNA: TGTGCCAGCAGCCAAGAGGTGCCAGAGACCCAGTACTTC. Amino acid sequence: CASSQEVPETQYF.

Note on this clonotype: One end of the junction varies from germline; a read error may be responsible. The CDR3 coding sequence is TGTGCCATCAGTGAAAGACAGGGGCCGAGGTATGGCTACACCTTC. Amino acids: CAISERQGPRYGYTF. The chain has TRBV25-1 and TRBJ1-2; 8 bases are shared with TRBD1. The CDR3 is made up of 15 amino acids. Germline V gives CDR1 MGHDK, CDR2 SYGVNS.

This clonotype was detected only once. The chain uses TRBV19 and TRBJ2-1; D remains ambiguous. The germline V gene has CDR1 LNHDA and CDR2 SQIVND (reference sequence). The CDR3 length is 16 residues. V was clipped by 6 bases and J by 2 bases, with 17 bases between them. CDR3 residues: CASRYSGWVPYNEQFF. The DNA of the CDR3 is TGTGCCAGTAGGTATAGTGGATGGGTCCCCTACAATGAGCAGTTCTTC.

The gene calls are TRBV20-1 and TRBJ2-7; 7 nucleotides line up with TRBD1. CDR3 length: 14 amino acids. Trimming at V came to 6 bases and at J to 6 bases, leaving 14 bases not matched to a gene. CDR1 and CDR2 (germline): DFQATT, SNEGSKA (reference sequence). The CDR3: CSAQGDGFMGEQYF. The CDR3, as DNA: TGCAGTGCCCAGGGGGACGGGTTTATGGGCGAGCAGTACTTC.

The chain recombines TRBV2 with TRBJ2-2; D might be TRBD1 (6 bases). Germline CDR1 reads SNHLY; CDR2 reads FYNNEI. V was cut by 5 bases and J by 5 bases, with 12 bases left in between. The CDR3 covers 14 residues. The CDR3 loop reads CASSYRAYTGELFF. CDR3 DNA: TGTGCCAGCAGTTACAGGGCTTATACCGGGGAGCTGTTTTTT. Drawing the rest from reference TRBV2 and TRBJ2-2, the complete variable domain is EPEVTQTPSHQVTQMGQEVILRCVPISNHLYFYWYRQILGQKVEFLVSFYNNEISEKSEIFDDQFSVERPDGSNFTLKIRSTKLEDSAMYFCASSYRAYTGELFFGEGSRLTVL.

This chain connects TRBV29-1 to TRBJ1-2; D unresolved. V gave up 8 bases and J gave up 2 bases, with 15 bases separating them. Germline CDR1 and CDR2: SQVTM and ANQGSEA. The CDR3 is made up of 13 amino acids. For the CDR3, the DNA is TGCAGCCCGGAGGGCCGCGAAAACTATGGCTACACCTTC. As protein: CSPEGRENYGYTF.

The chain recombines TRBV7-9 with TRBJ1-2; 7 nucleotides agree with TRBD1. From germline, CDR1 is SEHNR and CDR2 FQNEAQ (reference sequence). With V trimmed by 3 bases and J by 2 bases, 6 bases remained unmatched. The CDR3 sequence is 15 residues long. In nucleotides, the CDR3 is TGTGCCAGCAGCTTGGTAACAGGGGAAAACTATGGCTACACCTTC. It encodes CASSLVTGENYGYTF. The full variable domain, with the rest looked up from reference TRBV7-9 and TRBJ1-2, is DTGVSQNPRHKITKRGQNVTFRCDPISEHNRLYWYRQTLGQGPEFLTYFQNEAQLEKSRLLSDRFSAERPKGSFSTLEIQRTEQGDSAMYLCASSLVTGENYGYTFGSGTRLTVV.

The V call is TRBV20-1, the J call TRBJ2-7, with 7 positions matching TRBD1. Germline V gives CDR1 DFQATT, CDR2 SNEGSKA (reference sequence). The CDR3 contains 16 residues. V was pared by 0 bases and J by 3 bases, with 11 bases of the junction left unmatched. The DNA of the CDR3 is TGCAGTGCTAGAGATCTGGGGGACAGAACTCGCTACGAGCAGTACTTC. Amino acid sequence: CSARDLGDRTRYEQYF.

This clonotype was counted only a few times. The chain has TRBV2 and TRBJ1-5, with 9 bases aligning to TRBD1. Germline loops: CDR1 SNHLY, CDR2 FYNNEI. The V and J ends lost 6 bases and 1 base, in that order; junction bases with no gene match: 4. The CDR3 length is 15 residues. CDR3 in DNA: TGTGCCAGCAGGATGGGACAGGGAAGCAATCAGCCCCAGCATTTT. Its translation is CASRMGQGSNQPQHF.